Shown below are 10 T cell receptor beta chains from a single sample sequenced in a study of multiple sclerosis patients with progressive multifocal leukoencephalopathy. Time point meaning: before natalizumab initiation. Using immunoSEQ multiplex PCR, the repertoire was profiled, and TCRdb retains in-frame clones only, with some absent. The data contain fewer than 35,000 clones, nearly 95% of them seen just once; the ten biggest clones take up just under 2%. The specimen was PBMCs. Receptors were obtained from a man between 25 and 39 years old with multiple sclerosis.

This chain joins TRBV6-5 and TRBJ2-1; D unclear. The CDR3 totals 14 residues. CDR1 is MNHEY and CDR2 is SVGAGI in the germline V gene. Trimming took 4 bases from V and 4 from J, leaving 11 bases between them. The CDR3 DNA reads TGTGCCAGCAGTTTCCAGGCCAAATACAATGAGCAGTTCTTC. This translates into CASSFQAKYNEQFF.

This clone has only one observation. The genes are TRBV15 and TRBJ2-5, with no clear D. V lost 5 bases and J lost 5, with 12 bases in between. CDR1 is LNHNV and CDR2 is YYDKDF in the germline V gene (reference sequence). This CDR3 is built from 13 residues. CDR3 in DNA: TGTGCCACCAGCCAGGCCCTGGGGGAGACCCAGTACTTC. This sequence encodes CATSQALGETQYF. Full variable domain (rest looked up from reference TRBV15 and TRBJ2-5): DAMVIQNPRYQVTQFGKPVTLSCSQTLNHNVMYWYQQKSSQAPKLLFHYYDKDFNNEADTPDNFQSRRPNTSFCFLDIRSPGLGDTAMYLCATSQALGETQYFGPGTRLLVL.

The gene calls are TRBV4-2 and TRBJ1-1; D unclear. V dropped 0 bases and J dropped 4 bases, with 6 bases sitting between them. Per the germline V gene, CDR1 is LGHNA and CDR2 is YNFKEQ. The CDR3 consists of 13 residues. CDR3 in amino acids: CASSQDDFTEAFF. CDR3 bases: TGTGCCAGCAGCCAAGATGACTTCACTGAAGCTTTCTTT.

This chain links TRBV6-5 with TRBJ2-7, with D tentatively TRBD2 (6 bases). V shed 4 bases and J shed 2 bases, with 15 bases lying between them. The V gene's germline CDR1 is MNHEY and CDR2 SVGAGI. This CDR3 is built from 15 residues. The chain's CDR3 is CASSLQRLGTYEQYF. As DNA, the CDR3 is TGTGCCAGCAGTTTACAGCGACTAGGTACCTACGAGCAGTACTTC.

The V and J genes are TRBV19 and TRBJ2-7; TRBD1 agrees at 10 bases. V lost 6 bases to trimming and J lost 3 bases; unmatched junction nucleotides: 2. CDR1 LNHDA and CDR2 SQIVND come from the germline V gene (reference sequence). This CDR3 contains 13 residues. CDR3 DNA: TGTGCCAGTAGCGACAGGGGGCACTACGAGCAGTACTTC. This gives the protein CASSDRGHYEQYF.

The rearrangement uses TRBV4-3 and TRBJ2-1, with 10 bases aligning to TRBD2. The junction had 12 bases not matched to a gene; V was cut back by 5 bases and J by 8 bases. CDR1 LGHNA and CDR2 YSLEER come from the germline V gene. The CDR3 extends over 16 amino acids. The CDR3 sequence: CASSEGYLAGAYEQFF. DNA of the CDR3: TGCGCCAGCAGCGAAGGGTACCTAGCGGGAGCTTATGAGCAGTTCTTC.

J is TRBJ2-2 and V is TRBV29-1; maybe TRBD1 (7 bases). V was clipped by 7 bases and J by 4 bases, with 10 bases between them. CDR1 and CDR2 (germline): SQVTM, ANQGSEA. This CDR3 is 12 amino acids long. CDR3 amino acids: CSGQGGTGELFF. The CDR3 region has the DNA TGCAGCGGGCAGGGGGGCACCGGGGAGCTGTTTTTT.

This clone was observed a handful of times. The genes are TRBV7-3 and TRBJ2-5; 10 bases are shared with TRBD2. J gave up 5 bases and V 2 bases, and 8 bases lay outside the gene matches. Germline V gene sequence: CDR1 SGHTA, CDR2 FQGTGA. This CDR3 contains 16 residues. The CDR3 DNA sequence: TGTGCCAGCAGCTTAGGGAGTAGCGGGAGGTTTGAGACCCAGTACTTC. This gives the protein CASSLGSSGRFETQYF.

Worth noting for this clone: This same CDR3 is encoded by further DNA sequences in the sample. CDR3: CASSLIGFQAFF. In nucleotides, the CDR3 is TGTGCCAGCAGCTTGATTGGCTTTCAAGCTTTCTTT. The V gene is TRBV5-6, the J gene TRBJ1-1, with D unresolved. V shed 1 base and J shed 9 bases, with 10 bases lying between them. The CDR3 loop spans 12 amino acids. The V gene's germline CDR1 is SGHDT and CDR2 YYEEEE.

This chain uses TRBV29-1 with TRBJ1-3, with 7 bases aligning to TRBD1. The germline gives CDR1 SQVTM, CDR2 ANQGSEA. The length of the CDR3 is 13 residues. Unmatched junction bases numbered 4, after V lost 6 bases and J lost 2 bases. The CDR3 here is CSVNRGTGNTIYF. For the CDR3, the DNA is TGCAGCGTGAACAGGGGTACTGGAAACACCATATATTTT.